The sequence of this T cell receptor beta chain was determined in a study of T cells after yellow fever vaccination. About the research overall: For low cell numbers, libraries were made with SMART-Seq v4 Ultra Low Input.

This CDR3 region has 15 residues. The germline gives CDR1 SEHNR, CDR2 FQNEAQ (reference sequence). The V end lost 2 bases, the J end lost 5 bases, and 15 bases lay between the germline ends. General study findings and limits: Overall, a small share of clonotypes was seen in both CD4 and CD8 compartments. Re-detected after boosting: most primary clones, almost 98% of CD4 and roughly 88% of CD8. The study noted that FACS-sorted repertoires could contain abundant clonotypes contaminating from the bulk population.

TCRdb independently ran MiXCR on the 5' RACE reads; one entry per CDR3 protein. This table holds 300,000 to 350,000 distinct CDR3 sequences, around 4.1% found once. On this clonotype: The antigen remains undetermined.

The clonotype originates from a young man who received the YFV17D yellow fever vaccine. The input for sequencing was PBMCs, taken 5 days after the yellow fever booster vaccination. This sequence joins TRBV7-9 and TRBJ1-1; D might be TRBD1 (6 bases). DNA of the CDR3: TGTGCCAGCAGCTTATTAGGGGAGGGGGTGACTGAAGCTTTCTTT. Translating gives CASSLLGEGVTEAFF. Based on the CDR3 plus reference TRBV7-9 and TRBJ1-1, the full variable domain is DTGVSQNPRHKITKRGQNVTFRCDPISEHNRLYWYRQTLGQGPEFLTYFQNEAQLEKSRLLSDRFSAERPKGSFSTLEIQRTEQGDSAMYLCASSLLGEGVTEAFFGQGTRLTVV.